These 18 T cell receptor beta chains were sequenced from one sample in a study of T cell clonality in common variable immunodeficiency. TCRdb keeps only in-frame clones here, not all; method: immunoSEQ multiplex PCR. The sample includes tens of thousands of clones, none of them occurring once. Input material: peripheral blood mononuclear cells. Receptors were obtained from a person aged 18 to 75 in good health.

This clone was seen repeatedly, ten times or more. The read terminates 3 residues ahead of where the CDR3 ends, so the germline J gene completes it. This rearrangement joins TRBV19 to TRBJ2-5, with TRBD2 matching over 15 bases. Germline-derived CDR1 and CDR2 are LNHDA and SQIVND (reference sequence). The CDR3 is 19 residues long. The trim removed 3 bases at V and 4 bases at J, leaving 12 bases unmatched. CDR3: CASSITGLAGGTYRETQYF. The sequenced part of the CDR3 DNA is TGTGCCAGTAGTATTACGGGACTAGCGGGAGGCACATACCGAGAGACC.

This clone was recorded at least ten times. The read gets to within 3 residues of the CDR3 end, and the germline J gene fills in the rest. V gene TRBV20-1 combines with J gene TRBJ2-3; 8 bases fit TRBD1. Germline CDR1 DFQATT, CDR2 SNEGSKA (reference sequence). The CDR3 runs 14 residues. The DNA read from the CDR3 is TGCAGTGGAACACCGGGACAGGTACGGTCCTCG. Translated, it gives CSGTPGQVRSS. The whole CDR3 reads CSGTPGQVRSSQYF.

At least ten counts were recorded for this clone. CDR3 DNA, as far as it was read: TGCGCCAGCAGCTCTATTGGGTTAGCGGAGGACAATGAG. Protein sequence: CASSSIGLAEDNE. The full CDR3 is CASSSIGLAEDNEQFF. The chain links TRBV5-1 to TRBJ2-1, with D tentatively TRBD2 (6 bases). Read coverage stops 3 residues before the CDR3 terminus; the germline J gene supplies the remainder. Trimming pared 3 bases from V and 5 bases from J, leaving 18 bases between. The CDR3 sequence is 16 residues long. Germline values: CDR1 SGHRS, CDR2 YFSETQ.

The sample holds many counts of this clone. The read gets to within 3 residues of the CDR3 end, and the germline J gene fills in the rest. V usage is TRBV7-6 and J usage is TRBJ2-3; 9 nucleotides line up with TRBD2. The V gene end was trimmed by 3 bases and the J gene end by 1 base; junction bases not matched to a gene: 8. The germline V gene encodes CDR1 SGHVS and CDR2 FNYEAQ. This CDR3 region has 17 residues. CDR3 in amino acids: CASSLMLLAGGTDTQYF. Partial CDR3 DNA: TGTGCCAGCAGCTTGATGCTACTAGCGGGTGGCACAGATACG.

This clone was seen repeatedly, ten times or more. The read ends 3 residues early relative to the CDR3; the germline J gene fills the gap. The V call is TRBV20-1, the J call TRBJ2-2; possibly TRBD2 for D (5 bases). CDR3 length: 14 residues. The germline CDR1 and CDR2 sequences are DFQATT and SNEGSKA (reference sequence). The germline V and J ends were trimmed by 6 bases and 2 bases, with 13 bases remaining between them. The DNA read from the CDR3 is TGCAGTGCCAACAGACGGGGAAACACCGGGGAG. Its translation: CSANRRGNTGE. The full CDR3 is CSANRRGNTGELFF.

This clone was observed at least ten times. The missing CDR3 end, 3 residues past where the read stops, is filled in from the germline J gene. V is TRBV18 and J is TRBJ1-5, with D hard to call. The CDR3 runs to 16 residues. Between the trimmed V and J ends, which lost 6 bases and 2 bases, there was a span of 17 bases. The V gene's germline CDR1 is KGHSH and CDR2 LQKENI. The CDR3 sequence: CASSPGPAGGNQPQHF. The CDR3 DNA, read in part, is TGTGCCAGCTCCCCAGGTCCGGCAGGAGGCAATCAGCCC.

Turning to this clone: Read sequence stops 3 residues before the CDR3 end, and the germline J gene provides the missing end. This chain joins TRBV2 and TRBJ1-3; TRBD1 might be the D (6 bases). Germline V lookup: CDR1 SNHLY, CDR2 FYNNEI. V shed 6 bases and J shed 0 bases, with 18 bases lying between them. CDR3 length: 17 amino acids. CDR3 DNA (partial): TGTGCCAGCAGAATGGGGCCGGGACACAACTCTGGAAACACC. This codes for CASRMGPGHNSGNT. The CDR3 in full is CASRMGPGHNSGNTIYF.

This clone was picked up many times. Read data end 3 residues before the CDR3 end; the end is taken from the germline J gene. The chain recombines TRBV20-1 with TRBJ2-5, with 11 bases fitting TRBD2. V lost 6 bases to trimming and J lost 4 bases; unmatched junction nucleotides: 10. The V gene's germline CDR1 is DFQATT and CDR2 SNEGSKA (reference sequence). The CDR3 is made up of 15 amino acids. CDR3 in amino acids: CSALGTSGLLETQYF. Incomplete CDR3 DNA: TGCAGTGCACTCGGGACTAGCGGTCTACTAGAGACC.

Concerning this clone itself: The CDR3 is cut off 3 residues early in the read; its end comes from the germline J gene. The J gene is TRBJ2-5, the V gene TRBV29-1; D gene ambiguous. The ends were cut back, 4 bases at V and 4 bases at J, with 10 bases in the middle. This CDR3 comprises 12 residues. The germline V gene has CDR1 SQVTM and CDR2 ANQGSEA. The CDR3 region is CSVGASRETQYF. The sequenced part of the CDR3 DNA is TGCAGCGTTGGAGCGTCTAGAGAGACC.

In this sample, this clone turned up many times. Mismatch with germline at one junction end may stem from a read error. The read ends 3 residues before the CDR3 terminus; that terminus is restored from the germline J gene. The rearrangement links TRBV4-2 to TRBJ2-1; D is possibly TRBD2 (5 bases). The germline gives CDR1 LGHNA, CDR2 YNFKEQ. The CDR3 is 17 residues long. The DNA read from the CDR3 is TGCGCCAGCAGCCAAGATCGAACTACCCTGGAGGTCAATGAG. It codes for CASSQDRTTLEVNE. The entire CDR3 is CASSQDRTTLEVNEQFF.

This clone appeared many times. The read terminates 3 residues ahead of where the CDR3 ends, so the germline J gene completes it. The J gene is TRBJ2-7, the V gene TRBV5-5; no clear D. V shed 6 bases and J shed 2 bases, with 12 bases lying between them. CDR1 is SGHKS and CDR2 is YYEKEE in the germline V gene (reference sequence). CDR3 length equals 13 residues. Partial CDR3 DNA: TGTGCCAGCATTAAGGCGGAGACCTACGAG. This translates into CASIKAETYE. The whole CDR3 region reads CASIKAETYEQYF.

This clone was observed many times. Read coverage stops 3 residues before the CDR3 terminus; the germline J gene supplies the remainder. The chain carries TRBV20-1 and TRBJ2-2, with TRBD2 matching over 14 bases. Trimming took 6 bases from V and 6 from J; bases not matched to a gene: 3. Germline V gene sequence: CDR1 DFQATT, CDR2 SNEGSKA (reference sequence). The CDR3 runs to 14 residues. The DNA read from the CDR3 is TGCAGTGCGATGACTAGCGGGAGGGCCGGGGAG. It is translated as CSAMTSGRAGE. The CDR3 in full is CSAMTSGRAGELFF.

This clone has ten or more counts. Sequencing ends 3 residues short of the CDR3 end; the germline J gene provides the rest. The V and J genes are TRBV18 and TRBJ2-7; no firm D call. Trimming took off 0 bases at V and 6 bases at J, with 9 bases between the two ends. Germline loops: CDR1 KGHSH, CDR2 LQKENI. The CDR3 loop spans 13 amino acids. CDR3 region: CASSPPSVSEQYF. The part of the CDR3 DNA that was read is TGTGCCAGCTCACCACCTTCGGTCTCCGAG.

In its sample, this clone was seen many times. The read comes to an end 3 residues before the CDR3 does, leaving the germline J gene to fill in the end. This chain joins TRBV10-3 and TRBJ1-1; the D gene is possibly TRBD1 (5 bases). CDR3 length: 13 residues. The germline V and J ends were trimmed by 5 bases and 1 base, with 8 bases remaining between them. In germline, CDR1 is ENHRY, CDR2 SYGVKD. This chain's CDR3 is CAISSRGNTEAFF. CDR3 DNA, as far as it was read: TGTGCCATCAGTTCGAGGGGGAACACTGAA.

This clone was detected a few times. The read comes to an end 3 residues before the CDR3 does, leaving the germline J gene to fill in the end. Other DNA sequences in this specimen translate into the identical CDR3. The chain uses TRBV5-1 and TRBJ1-1; D uncertain. This CDR3 comprises 17 residues. Trimming stripped 4 bases from V and 3 bases from J, with 22 bases between. The V gene's germline CDR1 is SGHRS and CDR2 YFSETQ. The CDR3 DNA, read in part, is TGCGCCAGCAGCCTGAGAGCCCGTCCTAATACGGACACTGAA. It is translated as CASSLRARPNTDTE. The complete CDR3 sequence is CASSLRARPNTDTEAFF.

This clone was found many times. The read finishes 3 residues shy of the CDR3 end, and the germline J gene is used to complete it. The chain joins TRBV20-1 to TRBJ1-4; no definite D call. CDR1 and CDR2 from the germline V gene are DFQATT and SNEGSKA (reference sequence). This CDR3 contains 16 residues. V lost 3 bases and J 0 bases, leaving 14 bases between the germline ends. The CDR3 loop reads CSASRQRLATNEKLFF. Incomplete CDR3 DNA: TGCAGTGCTAGTCGGCAGAGACTTGCAACTAATGAAAAA.

This clone was seen only a few times. The CDR3 goes on 3 residues after the read ends, and that part is filled in from the germline J gene. The chain employs TRBV18 and TRBJ1-1, with a tentative D call TRBD1 (5 bases). V dropped 3 bases and J dropped 0 bases, with 14 bases sitting between them. Germline V gives CDR1 KGHSH, CDR2 LQKENI. The CDR3 consists of 16 residues. The sequenced part of the CDR3 DNA is TGTGCCAGCTCACCGGCTATCATAGGGGTGAACACTGAA. Its translation is CASSPAIIGVNTE. The full CDR3 reads CASSPAIIGVNTEAFF.

This clone was counted many times. The CDR3 DNA, read in part, is TGTGCCAGTATAGGGCGGGGATCAGATACG. It is translated as CASIGRGSDT. The complete CDR3 reads CASIGRGSDTQYF. The chain uses TRBV19 and TRBJ2-3, with a tentative D call TRBD2 (6 bases). The CDR3 goes on 3 residues after the read ends, and that part is filled in from the germline J gene. This CDR3 is built from 13 residues. V lost 7 bases to trimming and J lost 4 bases, with 12 bases between them. Germline V CDR1 and CDR2: LNHDA, SQIVND (reference sequence).